The 9 T cell receptor beta chains below were found in one sample sequenced in a study of blood T cell repertoires in COVID-19. The method was immunoSEQ multiplex PCR; TCRdb's version includes in-frame clones alone and lacks a portion of them. Counted here are 200,000 to 250,000 clones, 83% occurring once; the ten biggest clones make up about 4.8%. Sequenced input: PBMCs or T cells enriched from blood (not recorded which). Receptors were obtained from a woman between 50 and 59 years old who had been exposed to COVID-19.

This chain joins TRBV6-4 and TRBJ1-5; no definite D call. V lost 6 bases and J lost 0, with 9 bases in between. The CDR3 sequence is 14 residues long. Germline CDR1 is MRHNA and CDR2 is SNTAGT. CDR3 sequence (DNA): TGTGCCAGCAGCCCTGTCCCTAGCAATCAGCCCCAGCATTTT. It specifies CASSPVPSNQPQHF.

This sequence joins TRBV6-1 and TRBJ2-1; 9 nucleotides line up with TRBD2. Per germline, CDR1 MNHNS and CDR2 SASEGT. The V gene end was trimmed by 9 bases and the J gene end by 7 bases; junction bases not matched to a gene: 4. The CDR3 covers 12 residues. The CDR3 region is CASSGGGNEQFF. The CDR3 DNA reads as TGTGCCAGTAGCGGGGGCGGGAATGAGCAGTTCTTC.

The chain uses TRBV19 and TRBJ1-5; 9 positions match TRBD1. Germline assignment: CDR1 LNHDA and CDR2 SQIVND (reference sequence). This CDR3 has 15 residues. Trimming at V came to 5 bases and at J to 5 bases, leaving 7 bases not matched to a gene. The CDR3 reads CASSGDRVSHQPQHF. CDR3 bases: TGTGCCAGTAGTGGGGACAGGGTAAGTCATCAGCCCCAGCATTTT.

The rearrangement links TRBV21-1 to TRBJ2-5; the table's D call TRBD1 went unverified against the DNA. TRBV21-1 is a pseudogene. The CDR3 runs 14 residues. The CDR3 protein is CASSKGFFQGTQYF. The CDR3 DNA sequence: TGTGCCAGCAGCAAAGGATTCTTCCAGGGGACCCAGTACTTC.

The rearrangement uses TRBV3-1 (or the pseudogene TRBV3-2) and TRBJ2-1; 11 nucleotides line up with TRBD1. The CDR3 loop spans 16 amino acids. V gave up 1 base and J gave up 9 bases; unmatched junction bases: 8. In germline, CDR1 is LGHDT, CDR2 YNNKEL (reference sequence). The CDR3 region is CASSQGPGTGGGEQFF. DNA of the CDR3: TGTGCCAGCAGCCAAGGCCCCGGGACAGGGGGGGGTGAGCAGTTCTTC.

The chain has TRBV7-9 and TRBJ1-1; TRBD1 aligns across 9 bases. The V gene end was trimmed by 3 bases and the J gene end by 7 bases; junction bases not matched to a gene: 12. Per the germline V gene, CDR1 is SEHNR and CDR2 is FQNEAQ (reference sequence). The CDR3 spans 16 residues. The CDR3 spells CASSFPVVGTGYEAFF. The CDR3 DNA reads TGTGCCAGCAGCTTCCCCGTAGTGGGGACAGGGTATGAAGCTTTCTTT.

This chain links TRBV18 with TRBJ2-5, with no clear D. The CDR3 contains 14 residues. Per germline, CDR1 KGHSH and CDR2 LQKENI. V lost 3 bases and J 5 bases, leaving 13 bases between the germline ends. For the CDR3, the DNA is TGTGCCAGCTCACCGGTGGGTTTCGGGGAGACCCAGTACTTC. Translated, it gives CASSPVGFGETQYF.

This rearrangement joins TRBV5-1 to TRBJ1-1; 8 bases match TRBD1. With V trimmed by 1 base and J by 4 bases, 18 bases remained unmatched. This CDR3 has 19 residues. Germline V gives CDR1 SGHRS, CDR2 YFSETQ. The CDR3 sequence: CASSLRAGGLGDGATEAFF. The CDR3 DNA is TGCGCCAGCAGCTTGAGGGCAGGGGGCCTGGGTGATGGAGCCACTGAAGCTTTCTTT.

V gene TRBV7-2 combines with J gene TRBJ2-7; maybe TRBD1 (5 bases). The germline V gene encodes CDR1 SGHTA and CDR2 FQGNSA. V was clipped by 6 bases and J by 5 bases, with 17 bases between them. The CDR3 consists of 14 residues. DNA of the CDR3: TGTGCCAGCAGAGGGGAACTGATTAACCACGAGCAGTACTTC. Protein sequence: CASRGELINHEQYF.